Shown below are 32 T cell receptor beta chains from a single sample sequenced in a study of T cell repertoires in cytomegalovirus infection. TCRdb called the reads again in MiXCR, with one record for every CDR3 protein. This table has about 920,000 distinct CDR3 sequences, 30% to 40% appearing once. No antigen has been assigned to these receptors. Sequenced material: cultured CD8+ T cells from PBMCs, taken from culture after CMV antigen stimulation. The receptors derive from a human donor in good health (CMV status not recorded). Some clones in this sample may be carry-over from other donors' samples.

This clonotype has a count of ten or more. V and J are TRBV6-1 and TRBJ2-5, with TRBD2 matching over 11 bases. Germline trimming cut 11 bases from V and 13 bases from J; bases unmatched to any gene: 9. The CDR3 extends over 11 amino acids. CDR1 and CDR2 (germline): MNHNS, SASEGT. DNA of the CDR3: TGTGCCGGGGGGGCAGGACTAGCGGGGTACTTC. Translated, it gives CAGGAGLAGYF.

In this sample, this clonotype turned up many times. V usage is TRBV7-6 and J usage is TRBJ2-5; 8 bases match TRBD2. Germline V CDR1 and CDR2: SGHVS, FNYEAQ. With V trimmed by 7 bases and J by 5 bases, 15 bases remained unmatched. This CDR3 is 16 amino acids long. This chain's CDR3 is CASNPFPRGASETQYF. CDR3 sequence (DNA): TGTGCCAGCAATCCCTTCCCGCGGGGGGCGTCGGAGACCCAGTACTTC.

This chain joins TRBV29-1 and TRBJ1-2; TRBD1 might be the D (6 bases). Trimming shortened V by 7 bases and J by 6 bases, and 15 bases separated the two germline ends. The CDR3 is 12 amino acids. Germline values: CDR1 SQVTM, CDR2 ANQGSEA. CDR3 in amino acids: CSAPGGPNGYTF. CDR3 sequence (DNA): TGCAGCGCCCCGGGGGGGCCCAATGGCTACACCTTC. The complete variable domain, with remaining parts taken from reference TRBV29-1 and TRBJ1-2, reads SAVISQKPSRDICQRGTSLTIQCQVDSQVTMMFWYRQQPGQSLTLIATANQGSEATYESGFVIDKFPISRPNLTFSTLTVSNMSPEDSSIYLCSAPGGPNGYTFGSGTRLTVV.

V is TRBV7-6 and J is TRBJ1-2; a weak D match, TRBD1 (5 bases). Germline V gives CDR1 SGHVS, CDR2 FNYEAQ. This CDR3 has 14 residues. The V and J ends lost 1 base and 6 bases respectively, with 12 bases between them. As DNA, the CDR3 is TGTGCCAGCAGCTTAGGGCAGGGAGGCGATGGCTACACCTTC. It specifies CASSLGQGGDGYTF.

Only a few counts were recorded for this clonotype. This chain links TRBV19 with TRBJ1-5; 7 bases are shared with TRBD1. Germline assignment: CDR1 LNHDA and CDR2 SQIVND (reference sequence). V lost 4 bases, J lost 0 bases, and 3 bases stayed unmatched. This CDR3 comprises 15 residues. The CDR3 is CASSKRTGSNQPQHF. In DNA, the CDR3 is TGTGCCAGTAGTAAACGGACAGGTAGCAATCAGCCCCAGCATTTT.

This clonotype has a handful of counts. CDR3 sequence (DNA): TGTGCCAGCAGCTTCGGAACGGGGGCTTTCTTT. Its translation is CASSFGTGAFF. The rearrangement uses TRBV7-9 and TRBJ1-1; no definite D call. The germline V and J ends were trimmed by 3 bases and 11 bases, with 10 bases remaining between them. The CDR3 contains 11 residues. Germline CDR1 reads SEHNR; CDR2 reads FQNEAQ (reference sequence).

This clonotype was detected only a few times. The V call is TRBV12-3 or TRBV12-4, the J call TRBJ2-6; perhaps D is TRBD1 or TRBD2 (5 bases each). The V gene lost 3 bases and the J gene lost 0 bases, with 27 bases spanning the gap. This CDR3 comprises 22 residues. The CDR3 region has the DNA TGTGCCAGCAGTTTTGAGCTATTGATCCGGGACCGCGTGCTCTCTGGGGCCAACGTCCTGACTTTC. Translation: CASSFELLIRDRVLSGANVLTF.

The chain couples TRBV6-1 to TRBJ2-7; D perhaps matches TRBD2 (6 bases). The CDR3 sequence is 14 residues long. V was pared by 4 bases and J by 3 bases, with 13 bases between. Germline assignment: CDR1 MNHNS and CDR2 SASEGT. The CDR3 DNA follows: TGTGCCAGCAGTGGGACTAACCGGTACTACGAGCAGTACTTC. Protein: CASSGTNRYYEQYF.

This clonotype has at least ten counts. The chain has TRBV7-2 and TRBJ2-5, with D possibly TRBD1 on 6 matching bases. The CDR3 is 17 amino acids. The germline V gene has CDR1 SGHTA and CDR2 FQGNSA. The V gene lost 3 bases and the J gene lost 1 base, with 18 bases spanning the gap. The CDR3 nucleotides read TGTGCCAGCAGCTTTCCCCGACAGGCCCCGAGCCAAGAGACCCAGTACTTC. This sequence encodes CASSFPRQAPSQETQYF.

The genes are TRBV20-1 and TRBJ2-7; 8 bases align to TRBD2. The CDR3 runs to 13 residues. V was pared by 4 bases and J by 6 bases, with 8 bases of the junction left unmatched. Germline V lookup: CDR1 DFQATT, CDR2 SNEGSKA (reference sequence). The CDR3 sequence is CSATNQRGIEQYV. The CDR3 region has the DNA TGCAGTGCTACAAACCAGCGGGGGATCGAGCAGTACGTC.

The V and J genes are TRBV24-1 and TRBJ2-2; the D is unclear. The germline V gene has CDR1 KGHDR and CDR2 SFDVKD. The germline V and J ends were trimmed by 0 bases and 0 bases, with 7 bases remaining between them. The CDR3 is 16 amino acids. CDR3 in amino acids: CATSDLEAANTGELFF. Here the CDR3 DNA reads TGTGCCACCAGTGATTTGGAGGCAGCGAACACCGGGGAGCTGTTTTTT.

In DNA, the CDR3 is TGTGCCAGCAGTTTATCAGGGGGGTTCCAAAATCAGCCCCAGCATTTT. Translating it yields CASSLSGGFQNQPQHF. The rearrangement joins TRBV27 to TRBJ1-5; D might be TRBD1 (6 bases). The V and J ends lost 0 bases and 4 bases respectively, with 13 bases between them. Per the germline V gene, CDR1 is MNHEY and CDR2 is SMNVEV (reference sequence). CDR3 size: 16 residues.

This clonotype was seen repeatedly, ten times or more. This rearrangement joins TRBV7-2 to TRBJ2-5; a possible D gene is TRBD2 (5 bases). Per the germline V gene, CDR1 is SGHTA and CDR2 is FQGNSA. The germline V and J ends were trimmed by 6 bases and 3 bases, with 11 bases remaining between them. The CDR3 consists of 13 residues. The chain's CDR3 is CASRVGGEETQYF. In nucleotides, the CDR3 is TGTGCCAGCAGGGTCGGAGGCGAAGAGACCCAGTACTTC.

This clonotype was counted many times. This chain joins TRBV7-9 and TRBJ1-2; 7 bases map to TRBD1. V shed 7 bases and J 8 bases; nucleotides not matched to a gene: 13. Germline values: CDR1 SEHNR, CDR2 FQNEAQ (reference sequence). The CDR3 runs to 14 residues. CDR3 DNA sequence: TGTGCCAGCATCAAAACCGGGACAGCATTCGGCTACACCTTC. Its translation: CASIKTGTAFGYTF.

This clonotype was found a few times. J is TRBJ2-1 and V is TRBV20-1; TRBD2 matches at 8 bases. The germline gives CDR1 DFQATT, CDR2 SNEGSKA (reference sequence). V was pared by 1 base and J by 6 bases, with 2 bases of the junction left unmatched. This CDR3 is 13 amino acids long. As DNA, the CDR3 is TGCAGTGCTAGAGCGGGGGGGGCCAATGAGCAGTTCTTC. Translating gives CSARAGGANEQFF.

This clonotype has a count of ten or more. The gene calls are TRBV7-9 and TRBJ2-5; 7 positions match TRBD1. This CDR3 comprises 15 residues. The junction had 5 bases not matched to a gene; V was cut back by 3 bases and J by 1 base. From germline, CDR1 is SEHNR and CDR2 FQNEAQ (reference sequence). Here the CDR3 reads CASSFQGDAQETQYF. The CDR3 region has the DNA TGTGCCAGCAGCTTTCAGGGGGACGCCCAAGAGACCCAGTACTTC.

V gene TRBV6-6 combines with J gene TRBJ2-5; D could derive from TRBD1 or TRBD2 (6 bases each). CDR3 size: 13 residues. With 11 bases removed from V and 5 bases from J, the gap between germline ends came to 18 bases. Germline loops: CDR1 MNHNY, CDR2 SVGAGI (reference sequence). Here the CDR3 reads CASGTGARETQYF. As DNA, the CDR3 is TGTGCCTCCGGAACGGGGGCCCGGGAGACCCAGTACTTC.

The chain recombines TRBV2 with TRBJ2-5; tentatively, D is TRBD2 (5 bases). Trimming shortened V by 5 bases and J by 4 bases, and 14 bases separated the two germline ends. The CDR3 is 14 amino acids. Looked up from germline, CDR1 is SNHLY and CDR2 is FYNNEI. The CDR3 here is CASSPGLTLETQYF. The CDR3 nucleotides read TGTGCCAGCAGTCCCGGACTGACCTTAGAGACCCAGTACTTC.

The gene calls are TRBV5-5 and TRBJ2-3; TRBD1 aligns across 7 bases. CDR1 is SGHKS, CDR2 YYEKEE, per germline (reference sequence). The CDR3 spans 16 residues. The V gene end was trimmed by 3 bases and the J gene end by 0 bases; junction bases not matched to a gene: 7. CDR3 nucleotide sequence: TGTGCCAGCAGCTGGATAGGGACAGCTAGCACAGATACGCAGTATTTT. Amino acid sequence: CASSWIGTASTDTQYF.

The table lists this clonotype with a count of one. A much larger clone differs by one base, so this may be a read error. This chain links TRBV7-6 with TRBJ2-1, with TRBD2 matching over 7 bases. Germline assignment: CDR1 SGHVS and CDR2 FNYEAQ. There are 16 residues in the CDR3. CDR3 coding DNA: TGTGTCAGCAGCCTCCCGGGGGGACCGATGAAGAATGAGCAGTTCTTC. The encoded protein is CVSSLPGGPMKNEQFF.

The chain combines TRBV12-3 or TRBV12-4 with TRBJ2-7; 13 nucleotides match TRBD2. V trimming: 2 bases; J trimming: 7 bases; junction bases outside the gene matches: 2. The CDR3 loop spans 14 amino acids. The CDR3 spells CASSLRGLAGEQYF. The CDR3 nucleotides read TGTGCCAGCAGTTTAAGGGGACTAGCGGGGGAGCAGTACTTC.

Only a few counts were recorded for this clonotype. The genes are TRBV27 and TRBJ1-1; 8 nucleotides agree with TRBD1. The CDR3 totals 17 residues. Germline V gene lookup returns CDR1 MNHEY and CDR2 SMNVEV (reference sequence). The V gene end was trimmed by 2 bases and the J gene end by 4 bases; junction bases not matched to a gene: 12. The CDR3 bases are TGTGCCAGCAGTTTAAACAGGGGGATTTTGACCACCACTGAAGCTTTCTTT. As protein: CASSLNRGILTTTEAFF.

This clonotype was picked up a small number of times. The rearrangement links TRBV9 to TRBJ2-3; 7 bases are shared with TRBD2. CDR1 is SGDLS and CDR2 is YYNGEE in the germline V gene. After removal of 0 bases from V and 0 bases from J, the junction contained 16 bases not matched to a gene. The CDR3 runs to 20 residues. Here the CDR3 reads CASSVGVLEPRGLSTDTQYF. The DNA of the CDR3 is TGTGCCAGCAGCGTAGGGGTCCTTGAGCCCCGGGGACTAAGCACAGATACGCAGTATTTT. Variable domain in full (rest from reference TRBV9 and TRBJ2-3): DSGVTQTPKHLITATGQRVTLRCSPRSGDLSVYWYQQSLDQGLQFLIQYYNGEERAKGNILERFSAQQFPDLHSELNLSSLELGDSALYFCASSVGVLEPRGLSTDTQYFGPGTRLTVL.

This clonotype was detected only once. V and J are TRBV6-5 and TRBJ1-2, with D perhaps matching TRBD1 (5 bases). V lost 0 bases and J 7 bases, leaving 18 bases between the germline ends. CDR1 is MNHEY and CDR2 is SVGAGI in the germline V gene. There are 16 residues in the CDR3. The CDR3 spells CASSYSPGTAVSGYTF. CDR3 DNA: TGTGCCAGCAGTTACTCTCCCGGGACGGCCGTGAGTGGCTACACCTTC.

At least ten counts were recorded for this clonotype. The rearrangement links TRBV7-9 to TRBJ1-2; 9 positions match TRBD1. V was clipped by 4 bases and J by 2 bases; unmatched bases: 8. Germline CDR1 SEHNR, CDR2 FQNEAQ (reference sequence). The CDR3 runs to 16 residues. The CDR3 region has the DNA TGTGCCAGCAGCTCCGTTACCGGGACAGGGAACTATGGCTACACCTTC. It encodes CASSSVTGTGNYGYTF.

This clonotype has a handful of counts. CDR3 loop: CASSETPRGPENTQYF. In nucleotides, the CDR3 is TGTGCCAGCAGTGAAACCCCCAGGGGACCGGAAAATACGCAGTATTTT. This chain joins TRBV2 and TRBJ2-3, with D tentatively TRBD1 (6 bases). This CDR3 is built from 16 residues. Germline V CDR1 and CDR2: SNHLY, FYNNEI. V was clipped by 2 bases and J by 7 bases, with 19 bases between them.

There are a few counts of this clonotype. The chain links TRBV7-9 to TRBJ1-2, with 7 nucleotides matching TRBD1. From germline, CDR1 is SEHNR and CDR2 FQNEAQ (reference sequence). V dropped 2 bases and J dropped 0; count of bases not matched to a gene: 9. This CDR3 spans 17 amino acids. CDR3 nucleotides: TGTGCCAGCAGCTTAAACGAGGGGGCGCCTACTAACTATGGCTACACCTTC. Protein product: CASSLNEGAPTNYGYTF.

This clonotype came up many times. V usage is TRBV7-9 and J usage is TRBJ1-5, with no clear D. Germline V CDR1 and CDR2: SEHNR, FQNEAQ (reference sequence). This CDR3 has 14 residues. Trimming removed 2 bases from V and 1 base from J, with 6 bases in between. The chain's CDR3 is CASSLKGSNQPQHF. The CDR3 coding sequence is TGTGCCAGCAGCTTAAAGGGAAGCAATCAGCCCCAGCATTTT.

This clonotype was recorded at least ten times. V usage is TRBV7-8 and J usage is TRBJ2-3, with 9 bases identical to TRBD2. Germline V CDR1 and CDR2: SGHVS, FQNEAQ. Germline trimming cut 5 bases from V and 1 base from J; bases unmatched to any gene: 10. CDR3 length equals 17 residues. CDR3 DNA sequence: TGTGCCAGCAGCCGCCCCCTAAGCGGGGGGCGCACAGATACGCAGTATTTT. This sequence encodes CASSRPLSGGRTDTQYF.

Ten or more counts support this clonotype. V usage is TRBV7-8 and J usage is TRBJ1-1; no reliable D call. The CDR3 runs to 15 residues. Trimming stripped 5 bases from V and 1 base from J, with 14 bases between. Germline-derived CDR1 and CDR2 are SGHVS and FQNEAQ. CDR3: CASSAVQLRNTEAFF. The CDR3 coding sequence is TGTGCCAGCAGCGCCGTACAGTTACGGAACACTGAAGCTTTCTTT.

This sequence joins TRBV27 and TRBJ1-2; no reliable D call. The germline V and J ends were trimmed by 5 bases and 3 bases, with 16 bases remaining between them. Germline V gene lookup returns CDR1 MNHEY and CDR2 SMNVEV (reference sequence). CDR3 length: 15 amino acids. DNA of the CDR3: TGTGCCAGCAGTCCCTTTGCGGCAGGCCACTATGGCTACACCTTC. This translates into CASSPFAAGHYGYTF.

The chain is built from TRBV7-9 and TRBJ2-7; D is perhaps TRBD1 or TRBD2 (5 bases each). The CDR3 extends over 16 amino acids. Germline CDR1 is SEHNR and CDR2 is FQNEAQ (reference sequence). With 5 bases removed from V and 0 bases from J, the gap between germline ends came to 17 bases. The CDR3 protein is CASSPSRQTISYEQYV. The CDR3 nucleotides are TGTGCCAGCAGCCCAAGTCGACAGACTATCTCCTACGAGCAGTACGTC.